The 17 T cell receptor beta chains below all came from one sample that was sequenced in a study of blood T cell repertoires in COVID-19. TCRdb's copy holds only in-frame clones and misses some; the assay was immunoSEQ multiplex PCR. The table shows 220,000 or so clones, with 82% occurring only once. The sequencing input was peripheral blood. These receptors all stem from a woman at least 80 years old with COVID-19, enrolled during active disease.

This clone was recorded once. The rearrangement uses TRBV6-1 and TRBJ1-5, with a tentative D call TRBD1 (5 bases). CDR1 MNHNS and CDR2 SASEGT come from the germline V gene. The CDR3 is made up of 13 amino acids. Trimming removed 6 bases from V and 7 bases from J, with 13 bases in between. The CDR3 coding sequence is TGTGCCAGCAGGGGGCAGGGAGGACAGCCCCAGCATTTT. This gives the protein CASRGQGGQPQHF.

As concerns this clone: One end of the junction does not line up with germline, which may come from a read error. The chain has TRBV4-1 and TRBJ2-1, with 13 bases lining up with TRBD2. The CDR3 is made up of 14 amino acids. Germline V gene sequence: CDR1 MGHRA, CDR2 YSYEKL. CDR3: CASSQDKLAGGPLF. CDR3 nucleotides: TGCGCCAGCAGCCAAGATAAACTAGCGGGGGGGCCTCTCTTC.

V is TRBV5-6 and J is TRBJ1-5, with D possibly being TRBD1 (5 bases). Trimming shortened V by 3 bases and J by 0 bases, and 10 bases separated the two germline ends. Germline CDR1 is SGHDT and CDR2 is YYEEEE. The CDR3 is 15 amino acids. The CDR3 loop is CASSSGLTSNQPQHF. As DNA, the CDR3 is TGTGCCAGCAGCTCAGGGCTTACTAGCAATCAGCCCCAGCATTTT.

The V gene is TRBV25-1, the J gene TRBJ2-1; 8 bases align to TRBD1. V gave up 2 bases and J gave up 6 bases; unmatched junction bases: 6. The CDR3 length is 15 residues. The germline V gene has CDR1 MGHDK and CDR2 SYGVNS. The CDR3 is CASSESRGHRNEQFF. The CDR3 DNA follows: TGTGCCAGCAGTGAAAGCAGGGGGCACCGCAATGAGCAGTTCTTC.

The gene calls are TRBV9 and TRBJ1-1; D is ambiguous. V lost 4 bases, J lost 8 bases, and 15 bases lay in between. This CDR3 comprises 13 residues. Looked up from germline, CDR1 is SGDLS and CDR2 is YYNGEE. In nucleotides, the CDR3 is TGTGCCAGCAGCCTTCAGTCGGGAGGGGAAGCTTTCTTT. It yields the protein CASSLQSGGEAFF.

The chain is built from TRBV24-1 and TRBJ1-1; 7 bases align to TRBD1. The length of the CDR3 is 14 residues. The germline V gene encodes CDR1 KGHDR and CDR2 SFDVKD. V shed 6 bases, J shed 4 bases, and the junction held 7 bases outside the gene matches. CDR3 nucleotide sequence: TGTGCCACCAGTCAGGGGGGCGCGAGCACTGAAGCTTTCTTT. Translated, it gives CATSQGGASTEAFF.

This clone was found a few times. The gene calls are TRBV12-3 or TRBV12-4 and TRBJ1-2, with D possibly being TRBD1 (5 bases). V was trimmed by 8 bases and J by 5 bases, leaving 15 bases between them. The CDR3 is 13 residues long. CDR3 sequence reads: CASGSTAGYGYTF. In DNA, the CDR3 is TGTGCCAGCGGGTCGACAGCAGGATATGGCTACACCTTC.

The V gene is TRBV6-2 or TRBV6-3, the J gene TRBJ1-2; no firm D call. The CDR3 has 16 residues. The V end lost 4 bases, the J end lost 1 base, and 16 bases lay between the germline ends. CDR1 and CDR2 (germline): MNHEY, SVGEGT. The DNA of the CDR3 is TGTGCCAGCAGTTCAACGCAGCGTCCTCTTAACTATGGCTACACCTTC. Protein sequence: CASSSTQRPLNYGYTF.

The chain employs TRBV6-6 and TRBJ1-2, with D possibly being TRBD1 (6 bases). The V and J ends lost 5 bases and 8 bases respectively, with 15 bases between them. This CDR3 has 13 residues. CDR1 is MNHNY and CDR2 is SVGAGI in the germline V gene (reference sequence). CDR3 sequence reads: CASSSQGFYGYTF. The CDR3 bases are TGTGCCAGCAGTAGTCAGGGGTTTTACGGCTACACCTTC.

A single count supports this clone. V and J are TRBV6-6 and TRBJ2-7, with TRBD2 matching 11 bases. The germline V gene has CDR1 MNHNY and CDR2 SVGAGI (reference sequence). This CDR3 region has 16 residues. Losses at the gene ends were 2 bases for V and 2 bases for J; bases not matched to a gene: 5. The CDR3 DNA reads TGTGCCAGCAGTTACGGGGGGACTAGCGGCACCTACGAGCAGTACTTC. It codes for CASSYGGTSGTYEQYF.

This rearrangement joins TRBV6-5 to TRBJ2-7, with TRBD2 matching over 8 bases. CDR1 MNHEY and CDR2 SVGAGI come from the germline V gene. V gave up 2 bases and J gave up 6 bases; unmatched junction bases: 3. The CDR3 is 13 residues long. The CDR3 DNA reads as TGTGCCAGCAGTTACCTACGGGAGGGCGAGCAGTACTTC. This gives the protein CASSYLREGEQYF.

J is TRBJ2-7 and V is TRBV27, with 7 bases that match TRBD1. The germline V gene encodes CDR1 MNHEY and CDR2 SMNVEV (reference sequence). The CDR3 covers 15 residues. V was pared by 6 bases and J by 0 bases, with 8 bases of the junction left unmatched. CDR3 amino acids: CASSHYGTDSYEQYF. DNA of the CDR3: TGTGCCAGCAGCCATTATGGGACAGACTCCTACGAGCAGTACTTC.

This chain uses TRBV30 with TRBJ2-3; 7 bases are shared with TRBD1. Germline loops: CDR1 GTSNPN, CDR2 SVGIG (reference sequence). The J segment lost 0 bases and the V segment lost 5 bases, leaving 11 bases of the junction unmatched. The CDR3 contains 16 residues. For the CDR3, the DNA is TGTGCCTGGTCCCTCCATACAGGGGCTAGCACAGATACGCAGTATTTT. Amino acid sequence: CAWSLHTGASTDTQYF. The full variable domain, completed using reference TRBV30 and TRBJ2-3, is SQTIHQWPATLVQPVGSPLSLECTVEGTSNPNLYWYRQAAGRGLQLLFYSVGIGQISSEVPQNLSASRPQDRQFILSSKKLLLSDSGFYLCAWSLHTGASTDTQYFGPGTRLTVL.

J is TRBJ2-5 and V is TRBV3-1 (or the pseudogene TRBV3-2), with 13 bases matching TRBD2. Germline V gene lookup returns CDR1 LGHDT and CDR2 YNNKEL (reference sequence). This CDR3 is built from 16 residues. V shed 6 bases, J shed 4 bases, and the junction held 8 bases outside the gene matches. Here the CDR3 reads CASRATSGGAGETQYF. The CDR3 DNA is TGTGCCAGCAGAGCAACTAGCGGGGGGGCCGGAGAGACCCAGTACTTC.

The rearrangement uses TRBV13 and TRBJ2-7; D unclear. The V end was cut by 6 bases, the J end by 6 bases, with 15 bases between. Germline V gene sequence: CDR1 PRHDT, CDR2 FYEKMQ (reference sequence). This CDR3 is 13 amino acids long. The CDR3 DNA reads TGTGCCAGCAGTCCCATCCCGGTACGCGAGCAGTACTTC. Encoded protein: CASSPIPVREQYF.

This chain connects TRBV18 to TRBJ2-7; 10 bases match TRBD1. The length of the CDR3 is 15 residues. The V and J ends lost 4 bases and 4 bases, in that order; junction bases with no gene match: 7. Per germline, CDR1 KGHSH and CDR2 LQKENI. The CDR3, as DNA: TGTGCCAGCTCACAACCGGGACAGGGGACTTACGAGCAGTACTTC. It yields the protein CASSQPGQGTYEQYF.

The V and J genes are TRBV9 and TRBJ1-2; the D is unclear. Germline CDR1 and CDR2: SGDLS and YYNGEE. Trimming took off 4 bases at V and 4 bases at J, with 8 bases between the two ends. This CDR3 region has 12 residues. The DNA for the CDR3 is TGTGCCAGCAGCTCGAGGGCCTATGGCTACACCTTC. This gives the protein CASSSRAYGYTF.